These T cell receptor beta chains were read from a single sample in a study of cytomegalovirus exposure and HLA in healthy donors. The table came from immunoSEQ multiplex PCR; TCRdb's copy has only in-frame clones and leaves some out. Of 200,000 to 300,000 clones listed, about nine tenths were seen once; the top ten hold roughly 3%. Input material: PBMCs. These receptors were obtained from a woman aged 25 to 39 in good health and CMV-seronegative. Each CDR3 is given with its conserved first and last residue. Each record gives: D gene, J gene, clone size, V gene, CDR3 DNA, CDR3 protein. The D gene is left open where the match is weak. Part of the rows lack a size; the others show once, few, many or a class for expanded clones.

D: -
J: TRBJ2-7
size: -
V: TRBV19
DNA: TGTGCCAGTAGTAGTGGTTCGGGGGCGGCCTACGAGCAGTACTTC
CDR3: CASSSGSGAAYEQYF

D: -
J: TRBJ2-7
size: -
V: TRBV2
DNA: TGTGCCAGCAGCCCAAGAGGTTTTCTCCACTACGAGCAGTACTTC
CDR3: CASSPRGFLHYEQYF

D: -
J: TRBJ2-5
size: -
V: TRBV27
DNA: TGTGCCAGCAGTTTATTTGGCAGTGAGAGGACCCAGTACTTC
CDR3: CASSLFGSERTQYF

D: -
J: TRBJ2-2
size: -
V: TRBV25-1
DNA: TGTGCCAGCAGTCGCAGGAAGGCCGGGGAGCTGTTTTTT
CDR3: CASSRRKAGELFF

D: TRBD2
J: TRBJ2-7
size: -
V: TRBV27
DNA: TGTGCCAGCAGTCAACTGAGCGGGAGTAGGCCCTACGAGCAGTACTTC
CDR3: CASSQLSGSRPYEQYF

D: TRBD2
J: TRBJ2-7
size: -
V: TRBV28
DNA: TGTGCCAGCAGTTCCCCGGCTAGCGGGGCCCCCTACGAGCAGTACTTC
CDR3: CASSSPASGAPYEQYF

D: TRBD1
J: TRBJ1-5
size: -
V: TRBV27
DNA: TGTGCCAGCAGTTGGACAGGGAGCAATCAGCCCCAGCATTTT
CDR3: CASSWTGSNQPQHF

D: TRBD1
J: TRBJ2-7
size: -
V: TRBV19
DNA: TGTGCCAGTAGTATAGGGACAGGGGGCTCCGAGCAGTACTTC
CDR3: CASSIGTGGSEQYF

D: -
J: TRBJ2-1
size: -
V: TRBV28
DNA: TGTGCCAGCAGTTTATCGGCTCTACCCAATGAGCAGTTCTTC
CDR3: CASSLSALPNEQFF

D: TRBD2
J: TRBJ2-5
size: -
V: TRBV27
DNA: TGTGCCAGCAGTTTCAGATCAGCGGGAGGGCAAGAGACCCAGTACTTC
CDR3: CASSFRSAGGQETQYF

D: TRBD1
J: TRBJ2-1
size: -
V: TRBV19
DNA: TGTGCCAGTAGAAGGGACAGGGGGCGGACGGGGTTAACCTACAATGAGCAGTTCTTC
CDR3: CASRRDRGRTGLTYNEQFF

D: -
J: TRBJ1-4
size: -
V: TRBV6-5
DNA: TGTGCCAGCAGTGCCCGGACAGAAACTAATGAAAAACTGTTTTTT
CDR3: CASSARTETNEKLFF

D: -
J: TRBJ1-4
size: -
V: TRBV27
DNA: TGTGCCAGCAGCCGAACAGGGTTTGGAGAAAAACTGTTTTTT
CDR3: CASSRTGFGEKLFF

D: -
J: TRBJ1-5
size: -
V: TRBV7-3
DNA: TGTGCCAGCAGCTTTCTCAATCAGCCCCAGCATTTT
CDR3: CASSFLNQPQHF

D: -
J: TRBJ2-1
size: -
V: TRBV2
DNA: TGTGCCAGCAGTATACAGGGACCGAGCAATGAGCAGTTCTTC
CDR3: CASSIQGPSNEQFF

D: TRBD2
J: TRBJ2-7
size: -
V: TRBV7-2
DNA: TGTGCCAGCAGACCCGGGGGAGGGTACGAGCAGTACTTC
CDR3: CASRPGGGYEQYF

D: -
J: TRBJ2-5
size: -
V: TRBV28
DNA: TGTGCCAGCAGTTCCTTACAAGAGACCCAGTACTTC
CDR3: CASSSLQETQYF

D: -
J: TRBJ2-6
size: -
V: TRBV25-1
DNA: TGTGCCAGCAGTGAATATGGCAGTGGGGCCAACGTCCTGACTTTC
CDR3: CASSEYGSGANVLTF

D: -
J: TRBJ1-1
size: -
V: TRBV5-1
DNA: TGCGCCAGCAGCGTATCCTCCCCCAGTTCTAACACTGAAGCTTTCTTT
CDR3: CASSVSSPSSNTEAFF

D: -
J: TRBJ2-3
size: -
V: TRBV19
DNA: TGTGCCAGTAGTATTTCCAGGGCAGATACGCAGTATTTT
CDR3: CASSISRADTQYF

D: -
J: TRBJ2-5
size: -
V: TRBV5-1
DNA: TGCGCCAGCAGCTTGGGAGGACAGCCCCAAGAGACCCAGTACTTC
CDR3: CASSLGGQPQETQYF

D: TRBD1
J: TRBJ2-7
size: -
V: TRBV9
DNA: TGTGCCAGCAGCCCAGCCGGGACAGCGTTTGACGAGCAGTACTTC
CDR3: CASSPAGTAFDEQYF

D: -
J: TRBJ2-1
size: once
V: TRBV30
DNA: TGTGCCTGGAGTTATAAGGGATTGACCTACAATGAGCAGTTCTTC
CDR3: CAWSYKGLTYNEQFF

D: TRBD1
J: TRBJ2-3
size: -
V: TRBV2
DNA: TGTGCCAGCCGGGACAGGACCGTGAACACAGATACGCAGTATTTT
CDR3: CASRDRTVNTDTQYF

D: -
J: TRBJ2-1
size: -
V: TRBV27
DNA: TGTGCCAGCAGTTTGGGGGCCTCCTACAATGAGCAGTTCTTC
CDR3: CASSLGASYNEQFF

D: -
J: TRBJ2-1
size: -
V: TRBV5-4
DNA: TGTGCCAGCAGCTTGGCCGGGCAGGGTGAGCAGTTCTTC
CDR3: CASSLAGQGEQFF

D: TRBD2
J: TRBJ2-1
size: -
V: TRBV6-4
DNA: TGTGCCAGCAGTGACTTGGGCGGGAGCGTGAGTGAGCAGTTCTTC
CDR3: CASSDLGGSVSEQFF

D: TRBD1
J: TRBJ1-2
size: once
V: TRBV19
DNA: TGTGCCAGTAGTACATACGGGACAGGAGGCTATGGCTACACCTTC
CDR3: CASSTYGTGGYGYTF

D: TRBD2
J: TRBJ2-3
size: -
V: TRBV4-2
DNA: TGTGCCAGCAGCCAAGAAGTGGGAGGGACAGATACGCAGTATTTT
CDR3: CASSQEVGGTDTQYF

D: -
J: TRBJ2-7
size: -
V: TRBV7-3
DNA: TGTGCCAGCAGCTTAACGTGGGCGGGTAACGAGCAGTACTTC
CDR3: CASSLTWAGNEQYF

D: -
J: TRBJ1-2
size: -
V: TRBV6-5
DNA: TGTGCCAGCAGTTCCTACGACGTCCCCTATGGCTACACCTTC
CDR3: CASSSYDVPYGYTF

D: TRBD2
J: TRBJ2-1
size: once
V: TRBV14
DNA: TGTGCCAGCAGCCCATCTGGACTAGCGGATTACAATGAGCAGTTCTTC
CDR3: CASSPSGLADYNEQFF

D: -
J: TRBJ2-1
size: -
V: TRBV11-2
DNA: TGTGCCAGCAGTCCCCGGGTAAGCTCCTACAATGAGCAGTTCTTC
CDR3: CASSPRVSSYNEQFF

D: TRBD1
J: TRBJ2-7
size: once
V: TRBV28
DNA: TGTGCCAGCAGTTTTTGGCAGGGGGCGATCTACGAGCAGTACTTC
CDR3: CASSFWQGAIYEQYF

D: TRBD1
J: TRBJ1-1
size: -
V: TRBV5-1
DNA: TGCGCCAGCAGCCACCCGGGACAGGGGAACACTGAAGCTTTCTTT
CDR3: CASSHPGQGNTEAFF

D: TRBD1
J: TRBJ2-5
size: -
V: TRBV25-1
DNA: TGTGCCAGCTCCCAGACAGGGTTGCAAGAGACCCAGTACTTC
CDR3: CASSQTGLQETQYF

D: TRBD2
J: TRBJ2-1
size: -
V: TRBV29-1
DNA: TGCAGCGTGAGGCCGGGACTAGAGTCGTTCTTC
CDR3: CSVRPGLESFF

D: -
J: TRBJ1-5
size: few
V: TRBV30
DNA: TGTGCCTGGAGTCAGAGTAGCAATCAGCCCCAGCATTTT
CDR3: CAWSQSSNQPQHF

D: -
J: TRBJ2-2
size: few
V: TRBV7-2
DNA: TGTGCCAGCTCAGGGACATTCACCGGGGAGCTGTTTTTT
CDR3: CASSGTFTGELFF

D: TRBD1
J: TRBJ2-3
size: -
V: TRBV4-3
DNA: TGCGCCAGCAGCCAAGATCTAACAGGGGTTATCACAGATACGCAGTATTTT
CDR3: CASSQDLTGVITDTQYF

D: -
J: TRBJ2-1
size: -
V: TRBV29-1
DNA: TGCAGCGTTGATGTATCTGGGGAGCAGTTCTTC
CDR3: CSVDVSGEQFF

D: TRBD2
J: TRBJ2-3
size: -
V: TRBV30
DNA: TGTGCCTGGAGTGTACGTGACGGGAGGAGCACAGATACGCAGTATTTT
CDR3: CAWSVRDGRSTDTQYF

D: -
J: TRBJ2-7
size: once
V: TRBV4-1
DNA: TGCGCCAGCAGCCAAGATCTGTCGTTAGGGGAGCAGTACTTC
CDR3: CASSQDLSLGEQYF

D: -
J: TRBJ2-6
size: -
V: TRBV2
DNA: TGTGCCAGCAGGGGATTAGGGGGGTTAGGCTCTGGGGCCAACGTCCTGACTTTC
CDR3: CASRGLGGLGSGANVLTF

D: -
J: TRBJ2-2
size: -
V: TRBV2
DNA: TGTGCCAGCAGGACGCGGGGTTCGAACACCGGGGAGCTGTTTTTT
CDR3: CASRTRGSNTGELFF

D: -
J: TRBJ2-1
size: once
V: TRBV30
DNA: TGTGCCTGGAGAGTAGGTTATAGCAAGAATGAGCAGTTCTTC
CDR3: CAWRVGYSKNEQFF

D: -
J: TRBJ1-4
size: -
V: TRBV30
DNA: TGTGCCTGGAGTGGGGCGACAGACAATGAAAAACTGTTTTTT
CDR3: CAWSGATDNEKLFF

D: TRBD2
J: TRBJ2-1
size: -
V: TRBV4-2
DNA: TGTGCCAGCAGCCCCGGGACTAGCTCCCATGAGCAGTTCTTC
CDR3: CASSPGTSSHEQFF

D: -
J: TRBJ1-2
size: -
V: TRBV20-1
DNA: TGCAGTGCCCACAGGGCCTATGGCTACACCTTC
CDR3: CSAHRAYGYTF

D: -
J: TRBJ2-7
size: -
V: TRBV4-1
DNA: TGCGCCAGCAGCCAAGATCTGGGGGGTGCCCAGACCTACGAGCAGTACTTC
CDR3: CASSQDLGGAQTYEQYF

D: -
J: TRBJ2-7
size: -
V: TRBV2
DNA: TGTGCCAGCAGTGCGTCGGGTTACGAGCAGTACTTC
CDR3: CASSASGYEQYF

D: TRBD2
J: TRBJ2-7
size: -
V: TRBV14
DNA: TGTGCCAGCAGCCAGCCGGGGAGCGGGGGCTACGAGCAGTACTTC
CDR3: CASSQPGSGGYEQYF

D: -
J: TRBJ2-2
size: -
V: TRBV11-2
DNA: TGTGCCAGCAGCTTAGCCGGGACATACCTCACCGGGGAGCTGTTTTTT
CDR3: CASSLAGTYLTGELFF

D: -
J: TRBJ2-7
size: -
V: TRBV27
DNA: TGTGCCAGCAGTCCAAGGACAGCCTACGAGCAGTACTTC
CDR3: CASSPRTAYEQYF

D: TRBD1
J: TRBJ1-2
size: few
V: TRBV5-6
DNA: TGTGCCAGCAGCCCGGGGACAGGGGAACGGGCTGGCACCTTC
CDR3: CASSPGTGERAGTF